Sequencing of this T cell receptor (beta chain) was carried out in a study of shared clonotypes between healthy human individuals (dated by TCRdb to 2020 to 2021). Describing the broader study: The cohort comprised a couple of women and a few men aged 18 to 49 years. Per donor, leukapheresis produced somewhere between about 0.94 and 10 billion PBMCs. Blood TCR repertoires of a handful of healthy adults were deeply sequenced to estimate repertoire size and the extent of clonotype sharing between individuals. Per donor, three plates each were used for CD4 naive and CD4 memory, two for CD8 naive, and one for CD8 memory. Different laboratories and diverse techniques were used to prepare libraries and sequence TCR repertoires, to increase sequencing depth and limit assay-specific biases. The paper's findings and limits, for the study overall: Sampling was restricted to blood, and TCR repertoires in tissues likely differ from the TCR repertoires found in blood. Estimated clonotype richness was generally larger for naive than for memory subsets. Pairwise subsampling led to the expectation that sequencing depth would affect the degree of clonotype sharing among donors. Clonotypes shared by all four sorted-subset donors showed higher generation probabilities than non-shared clonotypes. Incomplete sequencing was indicated by rarefaction of sorted-subset datasets, despite the large sequencing depth. The small number of donors limited the genetic and exposure-history diversity represented. Across a handful of donors, about 5% of naive CD4, roughly 3.3% of naive CD8, around 2.1% of memory CD4, and approximately 0.4% of memory CD8 clonotypes were shared.

As regards this clone: This receptor's antigen is unknown. The input lacks base qualities; no much larger clone sits a single base away.

Using the deep immunoSEQ assay, multiplex PCR amplified TCR CDR3 regions from genomic DNA. Extracted genomic DNA from each cell subset was distributed evenly across all wells of several immunoSEQ 96-well plates, and each plate was treated as a replicate. For sorted subsets, approximately 210 ng of genomic DNA, equivalent to some 33,000 T cell genomes, went into each replicate PCR. The purified libraries were quantified using a Qubit 3.0 fluorometer, sized with a Bioanalyzer 2100, and then quantified again using the KAPA Library Quantification kit. Every immunoSEQ 96-well plate was sequenced on a dedicated single-read 150-cycle Illumina NextSeq 550 flow cell. The published analysis was carried out like this. Because only junctional sequences without quality scores were contained in the immunoSEQ output, filtering matching that applied to full-length reads could not be performed. To assign V/J genes and CDR3, sequences were annotated using PyIR, a Python wrapper for IgBLAST v1.9, with IMGT germline references. Reads were removed for weak V/J assignments (E-value above 1e-6), missing CDR3, stop codons, out-of-frame junctions, or ambiguous translated residues. V3J clonotypes were defined as sequences sharing the same inferred V gene, J gene, and CDR3 amino acid sequence. Percentage overlap between repertoires was computed as shared unique clonotypes divided by the size of the smaller repertoire. RTK rarefaction, the Chao1 estimator, and Recon v2.1 estimates of unobserved clonotypes were used to assess repertoire richness. Generation probabilities were computed with OLGA for all TCRbeta clonotypes obtained by the gDNA method from a few donors. This is the immuneACCESS table as TCRdb keeps it, with only in-frame sequences that have V and J called. A part of the clones is gone; compared with another copy, unresolved V genes explain less than half, and the rest is unexplained. The V and J calls and clone size were taken over from that table, and D and trimming were inferred from the DNA. The sample contains over a million clones, 70% to 80% of them found a single time. The ten biggest clones cover about 1.5% of the sample.

The donors were healthy, HIV-negative adults who had no recently reported acute infections or vaccinations. Every donor was a Caucasian adult living in Nashville, Tennessee, USA. CD4+ T cells were enriched by magnetic negative selection; naive cells were then positively selected on CD45RA, and the negative fraction formed the memory subset. Blood was obtained by leukapheresis, after which PBMCs were separated by Ficoll-Histopaque density gradient centrifugation and cryopreserved in liquid nitrogen vapor phase. Analytical flow cytometry was used to check the purity and quantity of every magnetically sorted T cell population. Genomic DNA was isolated from every sorted fraction and measured by UV absorbance on a Nanodrop 2000c. The V end loses 6 bases and the J end loses 0 bases, and a stretch of 9 bases separates them. Spanning cysteine to phenylalanine, the CDR3 consists of 14 amino acids. Only the CDR3 part of the read is kept: 42 bases, read in frame from the first base. For CDR1 and CDR2, the germline V gene lists MGHDK and SYGVNS.

The sequenced material came from memory CD4+ T cells sorted from blood. The cell subset or site tag for this specimen amounts to: CD45RA-negative fraction. The rearrangement combines TRBV25-1 with TRBJ2-4, with the identity of the D gene unclear. This clonotype was sampled from a man between 18 and 29 years old in good health. The CDR3 region reads CASSPVGAKNIQYF. The nucleotides read TGTGCCAGCAGCCCTGTGGGAGCCAAAAACATTCAGTACTTC.